This entry describes one T cell receptor beta chain. Its antigen is unidentified. This entry belongs to a study of yellow fever vaccine responses in identical twins. TCRdb redid the calling of the RT-PCR reads with MiXCR, one entry per CDR3 protein. The table lists fewer than 35,000 distinct CDR3 sequences, more than 45% of them singletons. The V end lost 10 bases, the J end lost 3 bases, and 12 bases lay between the germline ends. CDR1 and CDR2 from the germline V gene are MDHEN and SYDVKM. The length of the CDR3 is 13 residues. Whole-study results and caveats: Convergence reportedly seemed to mark part of the twins' vaccine T cell response, with personalization marking the rest.

The starting material was T cells from blood (PBMCs), unsorted or a sorted subset (not recorded which), obtained before or after yellow fever vaccination (not recorded which). The chain recombines TRBV28 with TRBJ1-4; the D is unclear. The TCR comes from a young woman who received the yellow fever vaccine. The CDR3 spells CAISWASNEKLFF. CDR3 bases: TGTGCCATTTCTTGGGCGTCTAATGAAAAACTGTTTTTT.